These 5 T cell receptor beta chains were sequenced from one sample in a study of beta chain features in type 1 diabetes. Study observations and caveats: Moderately but significantly shorter TCRB CDR3s were found in Type 1 diabetes patients in all four CD4+ subsets.

Reverse transcription of all isolated RNA meant that expressed TCRB transcripts were sequenced. Libraries were prepared by immunoSEQ multiplex PCR; TCRdb keeps only in-frame clonotypes and omits some of them. The data contain tens of thousands of clones, 40% to 65% of them singletons. For these receptors, no antigen is known. Sequenced input: Tregs from blood. These receptors originate from a woman in her thirties or forties with type 1 diabetes.

The rearrangement joins TRBV29-1 to TRBJ1-5, with TRBD1 matching 8 bases. The CDR3 has 14 amino acids. Germline trimming cut 6 bases from V and 0 bases from J; bases unmatched to any gene: 4. From germline, CDR1 is SQVTM and CDR2 ANQGSEA. The DNA for the CDR3 is TGCAGCGTGACAGGGGCGGATAGCAATCAGCCCCAGCATTTT. As protein: CSVTGADSNQPQHF. Using reference TRBV29-1 and TRBJ1-5 for the parts outside the CDR3, the full variable domain is SAVISQKPSRDICQRGTSLTIQCQVDSQVTMMFWYRQQPGQSLTLIATANQGSEATYESGFVIDKFPISRPNLTFSTLTVSNMSPEDSSIYLCSVTGADSNQPQHFGDGTRLSIL.

The table lists this clone with a few counts. The chain employs TRBV25-1 and TRBJ2-5; TRBD1 might be the D (6 bases). V lost 3 bases to trimming and J lost 2 bases, with 16 bases between them. Germline values: CDR1 MGHDK, CDR2 SYGVNS. CDR3 size: 16 residues. The CDR3: CASSDSTGTLQETQYF. CDR3 nucleotide sequence: TGTGCCAGCAGTGACTCTACCGGGACATTGCAAGAGACCCAGTACTTC. The entire variable domain, with the rest obtained from reference TRBV25-1 and TRBJ2-5, is as follows: EADIYQTPRYLVIGTGKKITLECSQTMGHDKMYWYQQDPGMELHLIHYSYGVNSTEKGDLSSESTVSRIRTEHFPLTLESARPSHTSQYLCASSDSTGTLQETQYFGPGTRLLVL.

This chain uses TRBV5-6 with TRBJ1-2; a weak D match, TRBD1 (5 bases). Trimming stripped 0 bases from V and 8 bases from J, with 11 bases between. CDR3 length: 13 residues. The germline V gene encodes CDR1 SGHDT and CDR2 YYEEEE. DNA for the CDR3: TGTGCCAGCAGCTTGGCCGACAGCTCCGGCTACACCTTC. It yields the protein CASSLADSSGYTF.

This rearrangement joins TRBV25-1 to TRBJ1-3; D is unclear. With 1 base removed from V and 0 bases from J, the gap between germline ends came to 16 bases. The germline gives CDR1 MGHDK, CDR2 SYGVNS. The CDR3 runs to 18 residues. The CDR3 DNA reads TGTGCCAGCAGTGAATGGGGAGGTGGGAGCTACTCTGGAAACACCATATATTTT. Residues: CASSEWGGGSYSGNTIYF. The whole variable domain, remainder taken from reference TRBV25-1 and TRBJ1-3, is EADIYQTPRYLVIGTGKKITLECSQTMGHDKMYWYQQDPGMELHLIHYSYGVNSTEKGDLSSESTVSRIRTEHFPLTLESARPSHTSQYLCASSEWGGGSYSGNTIYFGEGSWLTVV.

This clone was seen a handful of times. The chain recombines TRBV7-3 with TRBJ2-4, with 12 nucleotides matching TRBD2. Germline CDR1 reads SGHTA; CDR2 reads FQGTGA. V dropped 2 bases and J dropped 4; count of bases not matched to a gene: 0. This CDR3 contains 15 residues. Written as DNA, the CDR3 is TGTGCCAGCAGCTTAGGACTAGCGGGGAAAAACATTCAGTACTTC. This codes for CASSLGLAGKNIQYF.